A single sample gave rise to the 14 T cell receptor beta chains below, sequenced in a study of cytomegalovirus exposure and HLA in healthy donors. 60 Vbeta and 13 Jbeta primers were used in PCR. TCRdb's copy holds only in-frame clones and misses some; the assay was immunoSEQ multiplex PCR. The profile shows about 180,000 clones, approximately 85% of them singletons. The sample comprised PBMCs. All receptors derive from a girl aged 10 to 17 in good health and CMV-seropositive.

The count of this clone is one. The chain uses TRBV5-8 and TRBJ1-5, with no clear D. The germline V gene has CDR1 SGHTS and CDR2 YDEGEE. The V and J ends lost 3 bases and 6 bases respectively, with 4 bases between them. There are 11 residues in the CDR3. The CDR3 coding sequence is TGTGCCAGCAGCTCGAGTCAGCCCCAGCATTTT. Its protein product is CASSSSQPQHF.

V is TRBV19 and J is TRBJ2-7; TRBD2 is a possible D gene (6 bases). The CDR3 spans 13 residues. Germline V gives CDR1 LNHDA, CDR2 SQIVND (reference sequence). Trimming cost V 8 bases and J 1 base, with 12 bases left between them. The CDR3 spells CASQGTESYEQYF. CDR3 bases: TGTGCCAGTCAAGGGACTGAGTCCTACGAGCAGTACTTC.

The chain has TRBV4-1 and TRBJ2-6; unclear D gene. CDR1 is MGHRA, CDR2 YSYEKL, per germline. Trimming shortened V by 2 bases and J by 4 bases, and 6 bases separated the two germline ends. The CDR3 contains 14 residues. CDR3 residues: CASSQKAGANVLTF. The CDR3 nucleotides are TGCGCCAGCAGCCAAAAAGCGGGGGCCAACGTCCTGACTTTC.

V gene TRBV9 combines with J gene TRBJ1-3; a weak D match, TRBD1 (6 bases). The CDR3 length is 12 residues. Germline loops: CDR1 SGDLS, CDR2 YYNGEE. Trimming stripped 7 bases from V and 11 bases from J, with 16 bases between. The CDR3 region is CASSTGGAAIYF. The CDR3 DNA is TGTGCCAGCTCAACCGGGGGGGCCGCCATATATTTT. The full variable domain, rest sourced from reference TRBV9 and TRBJ1-3, is DSGVTQTPKHLITATGQRVTLRCSPRSGDLSVYWYQQSLDQGLQFLIQYYNGEERAKGNILERFSAQQFPDLHSELNLSSLELGDSALYFCASSTGGAAIYFGEGSWLTVV.

This clone was detected once. The chain has TRBV4-1 and TRBJ1-5; unclear D gene. This CDR3 has 15 residues. V lost 2 bases, J lost 3 bases, and 11 bases lay in between. Per the germline V gene, CDR1 is MGHRA and CDR2 is YSYEKL. CDR3 amino acids: CASSQTPGPNQPQHF. DNA for the CDR3: TGCGCCAGCAGCCAAACCCCAGGTCCCAATCAGCCCCAGCATTTT.

The chain combines TRBV5-4 with TRBJ1-1; D uncertain. The length of the CDR3 is 14 residues. Trimming removed 0 bases at V and 0 bases at J, with 6 bases between. Germline loops: CDR1 SGHNT, CDR2 YYREEE (reference sequence). The CDR3 reads CASSLEQMNTEAFF. In DNA, the CDR3 is TGTGCCAGCAGCTTGGAACAGATGAACACTGAAGCTTTCTTT.

V and J are TRBV6-5 and TRBJ1-4; no reliable D call. CDR1 MNHEY and CDR2 SVGAGI come from the germline V gene. This CDR3 contains 14 residues. With 5 bases removed from V and 7 bases from J, the gap between germline ends came to 14 bases. CDR3 nucleotides: TGTGCCAGCAGTAATGCGGGTGGTGTTGAAAAACTGTTTTTT. Translation: CASSNAGGVEKLFF.

V is TRBV2 and J is TRBJ2-5; D is possibly TRBD2 (5 bases). The CDR3 loop spans 14 amino acids. CDR1 is SNHLY, CDR2 FYNNEI, per germline. Trimming cost V 7 bases and J 7 bases, with 19 bases left between them. In nucleotides, the CDR3 is TGTGCCAGCACCTCGGAGGCAGCCGCTGGGACCCAGTACTTC. This gives the protein CASTSEAAAGTQYF.

The chain recombines TRBV20-1 with TRBJ2-5; D gene unclear. The V gene lost 4 bases and the J gene lost 5 bases, with 8 bases spanning the gap. Germline CDR1 is DFQATT and CDR2 is SNEGSKA (reference sequence). The CDR3 is made up of 11 amino acids. In DNA form, the CDR3 reads TGCAGTGCTACCCGGGTCGAGACCCAGTACTTC. Protein product: CSATRVETQYF.

The V gene is TRBV10-1, the J gene TRBJ1-2; D is perhaps TRBD1 (5 bases). V lost 0 bases to trimming and J lost 5 bases, with 7 bases between them. This CDR3 contains 13 residues. CDR1 WNHNN and CDR2 SYGVQD come from the germline V gene (reference sequence). DNA of the CDR3: TGCGCCAGCAGTGAGTCGGGGACTTATGGCTACACCTTC. Translated: CASSESGTYGYTF.

This clone was seen at least ten times. The chain recombines TRBV4-1 with TRBJ2-1; D gene unclear. CDR1 and CDR2 from the germline V gene are MGHRA and YSYEKL. The CDR3 is made up of 15 amino acids. V was shortened by 3 bases and J by 4 bases, with 13 bases between the two germline ends. In nucleotides, the CDR3 is TGCGCCAGCAGCCACTCCCACAATCTGTACAATGAGCAGTTCTTC. Its translation is CASSHSHNLYNEQFF.

V gene TRBV30 combines with J gene TRBJ1-1; D gene unclear. Between the trimmed V and J ends, which lost 0 bases and 3 bases, there was a span of 5 bases. The CDR3 runs to 12 residues. From germline, CDR1 is GTSNPN and CDR2 SVGIG (reference sequence). CDR3 nucleotides: TGTGCCTGGAGTGTACGGGACACTGAAGCTTTCTTT. Its translation: CAWSVRDTEAFF.

V and J are TRBV5-6 and TRBJ1-3; D is unclear. The germline gives CDR1 SGHDT, CDR2 YYEEEE. This CDR3 is built from 15 residues. The germline V and J ends were trimmed by 0 bases and 0 bases, with 7 bases remaining between them. The CDR3 loop reads CASSLVGASGNTIYF. The CDR3 DNA reads TGTGCCAGCAGCTTGGTAGGAGCCTCTGGAAACACCATATATTTT.

This chain connects TRBV7-3 to TRBJ1-2; the match to TRBD1 covers 7 bases. The CDR3 covers 14 residues. V trimming: 5 bases; J trimming: 4 bases; junction bases outside the gene matches: 7. CDR1 and CDR2 from the germline V gene are SGHTA and FQGTGA. CDR3 in amino acids: CASSREQGSYGYTF. For the CDR3, the DNA is TGTGCCAGCAGCCGGGAACAGGGGAGCTATGGCTACACCTTC. The variable domain in full, completed from reference TRBV7-3 and TRBJ1-2, reads GAGVSQTPSNKVTEKGKYVELRCDPISGHTALYWYRQSLGQGPEFLIYFQGTGAADDSGLPNDRFFAVRPEGSVSTLKIQRTERGDSAVYLCASSREQGSYGYTFGSGTRLTVV.